Presented here are 2 T cell receptor beta chains from one specimen sequenced in a study of T cell changes during pregnancy in multiple sclerosis. Sequenced by immunoSEQ multiplex PCR; TCRdb stores in-frame clones only, minus some. This table has around 110,000 clones, roughly 90% appearing once. Sequencing used peripheral blood, obtained in the third trimester of pregnancy. The receptors here all came from a female donor in good health, enrolled as a control in a pregnancy study.

J is TRBJ2-5 and V is TRBV11-2, with a possible D match to TRBD2 (5 bases). This CDR3 spans 12 amino acids. Germline loops: CDR1 SGHAT, CDR2 FQNNGV. CDR3 coding DNA: TGTGCTAGCGAGCCCTTCCAAGAGACCCAGTACTTC. As protein: CASEPFQETQYF.

The chain uses TRBV19 and TRBJ2-7; D may be TRBD1 (5 bases). V lost 3 bases to trimming and J lost 3 bases, with 9 bases between them. Germline CDR1 LNHDA, CDR2 SQIVND (reference sequence). CDR3 size: 13 residues. Here the CDR3 reads CASSIRQGYEQYF. The CDR3 DNA follows: TGTGCCAGTAGTATTAGGCAGGGCTACGAGCAGTACTTC.